Presented here are 19 T cell receptor beta chains from one specimen sequenced in a study of blood T cell repertoires in COVID-19. Some clones are missing from TCRdb's copy, which holds only in-frame ones; the method was immunoSEQ multiplex PCR. The data contain some 90,000 clones, approximately 90% of them singletons. Sequencing was carried out using peripheral blood. Receptors were obtained from a man aged 50 to 60 with acute or convalescent COVID-19.

This clone was detected once. J is TRBJ1-2 and V is TRBV11-2, with D perhaps TRBD1 (5 bases). Germline lookup yields CDR1 SGHAT and CDR2 FQNNGV. The CDR3 is made up of 12 amino acids. Trimming shortened V by 1 base and J by 10 bases, and 10 bases separated the two germline ends. DNA of the CDR3: TGTGCCAGCAGCTTAGGGCAGGGATCCTACACCTTC. It codes for CASSLGQGSYTF.

The chain joins TRBV6-5 to TRBJ1-6, with a weak D call TRBD1 (5 bases). Germline-derived CDR1 and CDR2 are MNHEY and SVGAGI. There are 16 residues in the CDR3. V gave up 2 bases and J gave up 6 bases, with 14 bases separating them. CDR3 sequence reads: CASSYQAGIVNSPLHF. The CDR3 coding sequence is TGTGCCAGCAGTTACCAGGCAGGGATAGTTAATTCACCCCTCCACTTT.

This clone was picked up a small number of times. V usage is TRBV5-1 and J usage is TRBJ2-3, with D possibly matching TRBD2 (6 bases). This CDR3 comprises 15 residues. Between the trimmed V and J ends, which lost 0 bases and 1 base, there was a span of 9 bases. The germline gives CDR1 SGHRS, CDR2 YFSETQ. CDR3 nucleotide sequence: TGCGCCAGCAGCTTGGGGCGGGGCGGCACAGATACGCAGTATTTT. Protein product: CASSLGRGGTDTQYF.

The J gene is TRBJ1-2, the V gene TRBV28; 7 bases are shared with TRBD1. CDR1 is MDHEN, CDR2 SYDVKM, per germline. This CDR3 contains 14 residues. V lost 11 bases to trimming and J lost 6 bases; unmatched junction nucleotides: 15. The CDR3 DNA sequence: TGTGCCGCCCGGACACCCGGGACAGACGATGGCTACACCTTC. It is translated as CAARTPGTDDGYTF.

The chain couples TRBV19 to TRBJ1-1; 7 bases match TRBD1. The CDR3 covers 12 residues. The germline gives CDR1 LNHDA, CDR2 SQIVND (reference sequence). With V trimmed by 6 bases and J by 4 bases, 2 bases remained unmatched. In DNA, the CDR3 is TGTGCCAGTAGCAACAGGGGCACTGAAGCTTTCTTT. It translates to CASSNRGTEAFF.

The rearrangement joins TRBV7-2 to TRBJ1-2; 9 bases agree with TRBD1. Germline CDR1 and CDR2: SGHTA and FQGNSA. There are 15 residues in the CDR3. The ends lost 1 base at V and 4 bases at J; junction bases unmatched: 4. In DNA form, the CDR3 reads TGTGCCAGCAGCTTAGAGGGGACAGGGAGCTATGGCTACACCTTC. Its translation is CASSLEGTGSYGYTF.

This CDR3 reads CASSDVGIGNTEAFF. The CDR3 coding sequence is TGTGCCAGCAGTGATGTCGGGATCGGGAACACTGAAGCTTTCTTT. V gene TRBV2 combines with J gene TRBJ1-1; D not resolved. Germline CDR1 reads SNHLY; CDR2 reads FYNNEI. This CDR3 comprises 15 residues. Trimming shortened V by 3 bases and J by 1 base, and 12 bases separated the two germline ends.

The chain links TRBV5-6 to TRBJ1-4; D is possibly TRBD1 (6 bases). The CDR3 is 15 residues long. The V end was cut by 4 bases, the J end by 8 bases, with 18 bases between. The germline V gene has CDR1 SGHDT and CDR2 YYEEEE. CDR3 sequence reads: CASSRRTGGGEKLFF. The DNA for the CDR3 is TGTGCCAGCAGCCGACGGACGGGAGGGGGGGAAAAACTGTTTTTT.

The CDR3 DNA reads TGCGCCAGCAGCGGGCGACTCCCGGGGTCTTCCTCCATGAACACTGAAGCTTTCTTT. Protein: CASSGRLPGSSSMNTEAFF. The V and J genes are TRBV5-1 and TRBJ1-1, with unresolved D. Germline-derived CDR1 and CDR2 are SGHRS and YFSETQ. The CDR3 is made up of 19 amino acids. V was clipped by 4 bases and J by 0 bases, with 25 bases between them.

V usage is TRBV5-1 and J usage is TRBJ2-5, with TRBD1 matching 7 bases. CDR3 length: 15 residues. Per the germline V gene, CDR1 is SGHRS and CDR2 is YFSETQ. Unmatched junction bases numbered 9, after V lost 3 bases and J lost 4 bases. The chain's CDR3 is CASSYDVAGGETQYF. CDR3 coding DNA: TGCGCCAGCAGCTACGATGTGGCAGGGGGAGAGACCCAGTACTTC.

This chain connects TRBV7-8 to TRBJ2-5; 8 bases are shared with TRBD2. CDR3 length equals 17 residues. The V and J ends lost 5 bases and 1 base, in that order; junction bases with no gene match: 12. Germline V gives CDR1 SGHVS, CDR2 FQNEAQ. CDR3 amino acids: CASSILGESGGQETQYF. The CDR3 coding sequence is TGTGCCAGCAGCATCTTGGGGGAAAGCGGGGGCCAAGAGACCCAGTACTTC.

The chain employs TRBV12-3 or TRBV12-4 and TRBJ1-2, with D unclear. The CDR3 is made up of 13 amino acids. Trimming left V 4 bases short and J 6 bases short, with 12 bases between. For the CDR3, the DNA is TGTGCCAGCAGTTATCGAGGTGGAAATGGCTACACCTTC. It encodes CASSYRGGNGYTF.

The rearrangement joins TRBV7-8 to TRBJ2-7, with unresolved D. Trimming pared 2 bases from V and 0 bases from J, leaving 14 bases between. This CDR3 has 16 amino acids. Per the germline V gene, CDR1 is SGHVS and CDR2 is FQNEAQ. The CDR3 reads CASSLLIVAGSYEQYF. CDR3 nucleotide sequence: TGTGCCAGCAGCTTACTCATCGTGGCAGGCTCCTACGAGCAGTACTTC.

Details on this clone: One end of the junction does not line up with germline, which may come from a read error. The chain joins TRBV5-8 to TRBJ2-3; D gene uncertain. Germline-derived CDR1 and CDR2 are SGHTS and YDEGEE. The CDR3 is 13 amino acids. The CDR3 DNA reads as TGTGCCAGCAGCTTGGATTTCACAAATACGCAGTATTTT. Translation gives CASSLDFTNTQYF.

The rearrangement uses TRBV6-1 and TRBJ1-1, with D perhaps matching TRBD1 (5 bases). V was cut by 2 bases and J by 1 base, with 11 bases left in between. CDR1 is MNHNS and CDR2 is SASEGT in the germline V gene. This CDR3 comprises 15 residues. CDR3: CASSETGVGNTEAFF. The DNA of the CDR3 is TGTGCCAGCAGTGAAACGGGGGTCGGGAACACTGAAGCTTTCTTT.

This chain uses TRBV9 with TRBJ1-5, with a possible D match to TRBD1 (5 bases). CDR1 is SGDLS and CDR2 is YYNGEE in the germline V gene. The CDR3 spans 15 residues. V lost 5 bases and J lost 4, with 16 bases in between. The CDR3 DNA reads as TGTGCCAGCAGTCCCGGGGCTGGAGGGAATCAGCCCCAGCATTTT. Its protein product is CASSPGAGGNQPQHF.

The chain recombines TRBV7-2 with TRBJ2-7; 8 nucleotides match TRBD2. The CDR3 is 14 residues long. The germline V gene has CDR1 SGHTA and CDR2 FQGNSA. The junction had 7 bases not matched to a gene; V was cut back by 6 bases and J by 3 bases. CDR3: CASSQTGTSYEQYV. The DNA for the CDR3 is TGTGCCAGCAGTCAAACCGGGACTAGCTACGAGCAGTACGTC.

The chain employs TRBV19 and TRBJ1-1; D gene ambiguous. From germline, CDR1 is LNHDA and CDR2 SQIVND (reference sequence). The CDR3 consists of 13 residues. The V end lost 2 bases, the J end lost 4 bases, and 8 bases lay between the germline ends. CDR3 DNA sequence: TGTGCCAGTAGTATAAACGGGGTCACTGAAGCTTTCTTT. Protein product: CASSINGVTEAFF. Full variable domain (outside the CDR3, taken from reference TRBV19 and TRBJ1-1): DGGITQSPKYLFRKEGQNVTLSCEQNLNHDAMYWYRQDPGQGLRLIYYSQIVNDFQKGDIAEGYSVSREKKESFPLTVTSAQKNPTAFYLCASSINGVTEAFFGQGTRLTVV.

This chain links TRBV3-1 (or the pseudogene TRBV3-2) with TRBJ2-5, with 9 nucleotides matching TRBD1. The trim removed 2 bases at V and 5 bases at J, leaving 9 bases unmatched. The length of the CDR3 is 16 residues. Germline V gives CDR1 LGHDT, CDR2 YNNKEL (reference sequence). In DNA, the CDR3 is TGTGCCAGCAGCCAACCACCGGACAGGGGCGGCGAGACCCAGTACTTC. As protein: CASSQPPDRGGETQYF.